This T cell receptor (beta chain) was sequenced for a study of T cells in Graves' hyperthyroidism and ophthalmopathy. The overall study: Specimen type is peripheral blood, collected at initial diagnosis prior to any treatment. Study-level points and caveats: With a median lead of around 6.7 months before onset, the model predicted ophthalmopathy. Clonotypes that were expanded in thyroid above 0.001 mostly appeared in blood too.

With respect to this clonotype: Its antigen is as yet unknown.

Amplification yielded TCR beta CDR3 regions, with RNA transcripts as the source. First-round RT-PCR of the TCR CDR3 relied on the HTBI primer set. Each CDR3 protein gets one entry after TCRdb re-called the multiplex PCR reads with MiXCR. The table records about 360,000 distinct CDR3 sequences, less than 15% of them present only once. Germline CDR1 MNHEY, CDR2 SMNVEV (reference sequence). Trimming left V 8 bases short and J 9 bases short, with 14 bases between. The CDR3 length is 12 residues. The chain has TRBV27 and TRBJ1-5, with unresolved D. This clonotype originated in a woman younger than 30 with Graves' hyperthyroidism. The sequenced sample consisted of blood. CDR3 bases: TGTGCCAGCTGGTCTATTCCGGGGCCCCAGCATTTT. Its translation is CASWSIPGPQHF.